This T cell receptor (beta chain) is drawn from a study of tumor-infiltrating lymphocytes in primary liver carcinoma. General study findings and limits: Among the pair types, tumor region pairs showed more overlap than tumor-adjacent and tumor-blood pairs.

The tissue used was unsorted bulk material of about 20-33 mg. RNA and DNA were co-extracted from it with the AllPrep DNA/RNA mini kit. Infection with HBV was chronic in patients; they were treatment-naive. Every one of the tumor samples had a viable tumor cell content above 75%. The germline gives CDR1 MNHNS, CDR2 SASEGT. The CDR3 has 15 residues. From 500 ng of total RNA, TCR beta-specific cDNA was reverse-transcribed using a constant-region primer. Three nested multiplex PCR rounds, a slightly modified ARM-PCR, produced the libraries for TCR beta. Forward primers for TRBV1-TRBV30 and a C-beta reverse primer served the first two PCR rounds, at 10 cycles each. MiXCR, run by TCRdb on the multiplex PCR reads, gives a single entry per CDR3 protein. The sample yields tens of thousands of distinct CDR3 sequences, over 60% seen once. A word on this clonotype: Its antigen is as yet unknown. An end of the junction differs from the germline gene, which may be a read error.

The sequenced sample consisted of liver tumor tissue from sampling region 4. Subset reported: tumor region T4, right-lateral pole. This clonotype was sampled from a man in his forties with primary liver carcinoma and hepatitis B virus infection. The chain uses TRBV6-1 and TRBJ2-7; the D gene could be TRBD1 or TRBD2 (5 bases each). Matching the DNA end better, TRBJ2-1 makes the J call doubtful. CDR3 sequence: CASGEPGRRFNEQFF. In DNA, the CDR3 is TGTGCCAGCGGTGAACCGGGACGCCGGTTCAACGAGCAGTTCTTC.